This T cell receptor beta chain was found in a study of control samples from healthy donors and cancer patients. The CDR3 has 16 residues. J gave up 7 bases and V 4 bases, and 8 bases lay outside the gene matches. In germline, CDR1 is SGHNT, CDR2 YYREEE (reference sequence). Only in-frame clones appear in the TCRdb table, and some are missing; sequencing was by immunoSEQ multiplex PCR. Of about 130,000 clones listed, around nine tenths were seen once; the top ten hold almost 2.5%. Sequenced sample: blood. The sequence was obtained from a man between 18 and 35 years old in good health. This chain connects TRBV5-4 to TRBJ2-7; 16 bases match TRBD2. CDR3 DNA sequence: TGTGCCAGCAGCAGTGGGACTAGCGGGGGGGCGGGTGAGCAGTACTTC. Translation gives CASSSGTSGGAGEQYF.